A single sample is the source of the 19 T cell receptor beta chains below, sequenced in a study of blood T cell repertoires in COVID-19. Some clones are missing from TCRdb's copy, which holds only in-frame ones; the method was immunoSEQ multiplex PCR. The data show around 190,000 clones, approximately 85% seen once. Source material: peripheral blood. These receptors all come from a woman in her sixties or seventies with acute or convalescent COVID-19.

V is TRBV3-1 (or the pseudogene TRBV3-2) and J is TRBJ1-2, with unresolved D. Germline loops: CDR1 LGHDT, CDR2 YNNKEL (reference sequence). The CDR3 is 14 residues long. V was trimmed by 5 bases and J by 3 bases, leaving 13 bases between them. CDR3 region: CASSGRTGDYGYTF. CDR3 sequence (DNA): TGTGCCAGCAGCGGCAGGACTGGGGACTATGGCTACACCTTC.

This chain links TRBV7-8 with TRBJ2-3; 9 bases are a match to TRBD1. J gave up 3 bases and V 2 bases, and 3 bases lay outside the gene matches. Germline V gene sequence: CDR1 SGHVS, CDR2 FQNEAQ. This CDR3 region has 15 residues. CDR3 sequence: CASSLLGTGTDTQYF. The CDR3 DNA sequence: TGTGCCAGCAGCTTACTAGGGACAGGGACAGATACGCAGTATTTT.

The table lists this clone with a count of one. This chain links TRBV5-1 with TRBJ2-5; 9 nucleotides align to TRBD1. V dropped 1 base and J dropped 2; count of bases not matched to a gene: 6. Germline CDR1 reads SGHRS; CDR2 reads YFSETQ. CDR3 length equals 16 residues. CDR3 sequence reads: CASSLLGTGRQETQYF. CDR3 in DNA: TGCGCCAGCAGCTTGTTAGGGACAGGGAGACAAGAGACCCAGTACTTC.

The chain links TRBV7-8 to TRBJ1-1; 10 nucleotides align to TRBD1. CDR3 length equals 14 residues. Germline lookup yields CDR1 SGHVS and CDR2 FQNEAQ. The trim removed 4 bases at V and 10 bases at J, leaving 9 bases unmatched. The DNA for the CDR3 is TGTGCCAGCAGCTCCGGACAGGGGGAGTATTCAGCTTTCTTT. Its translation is CASSSGQGEYSAFF.

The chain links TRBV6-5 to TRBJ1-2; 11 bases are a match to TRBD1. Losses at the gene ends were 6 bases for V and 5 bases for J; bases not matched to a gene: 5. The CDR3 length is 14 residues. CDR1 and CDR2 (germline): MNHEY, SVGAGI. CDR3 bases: TGTGCCAGCAGACCGGGACAGGGGGGATATGGCTACACCTTC. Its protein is CASRPGQGGYGYTF.

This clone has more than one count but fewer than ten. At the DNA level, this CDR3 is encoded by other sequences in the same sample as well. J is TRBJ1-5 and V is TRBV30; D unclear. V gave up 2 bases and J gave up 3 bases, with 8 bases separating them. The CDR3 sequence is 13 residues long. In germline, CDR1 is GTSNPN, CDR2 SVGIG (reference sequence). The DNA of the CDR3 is TGTGCCTGGAGTAGTCGGGACAATCAGCCCCAGCATTTT. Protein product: CAWSSRDNQPQHF.

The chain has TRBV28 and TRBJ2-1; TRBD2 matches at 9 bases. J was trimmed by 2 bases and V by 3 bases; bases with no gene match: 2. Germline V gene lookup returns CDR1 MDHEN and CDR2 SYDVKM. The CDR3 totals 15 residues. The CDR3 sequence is CASSLSGGPYNEQFF. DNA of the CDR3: TGTGCCAGCAGTTTGAGCGGGGGGCCCTACAATGAGCAGTTCTTC. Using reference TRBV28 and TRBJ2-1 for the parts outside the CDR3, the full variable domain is DVKVTQSSRYLVKRTGEKVFLECVQDMDHENMFWYRQDPGLGLRLIYFSYDVKMKEKGDIPEGYSVSREKKERFSLILESASTNQTSMYLCASSLSGGPYNEQFFGPGTRLTVL.

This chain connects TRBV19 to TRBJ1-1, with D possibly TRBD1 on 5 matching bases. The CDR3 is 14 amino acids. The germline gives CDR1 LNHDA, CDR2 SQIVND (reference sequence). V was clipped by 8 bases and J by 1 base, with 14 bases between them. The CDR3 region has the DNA TGTGCCAGTTCCAAACAGGTGACGAACACTGAAGCTTTCTTT. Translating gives CASSKQVTNTEAFF.

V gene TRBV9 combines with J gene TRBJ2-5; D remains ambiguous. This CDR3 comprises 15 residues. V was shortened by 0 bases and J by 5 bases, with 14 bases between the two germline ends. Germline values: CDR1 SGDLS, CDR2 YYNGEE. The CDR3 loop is CASSVGSMESETQYF. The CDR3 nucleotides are TGTGCCAGCAGCGTAGGGTCCATGGAGAGCGAGACCCAGTACTTC.

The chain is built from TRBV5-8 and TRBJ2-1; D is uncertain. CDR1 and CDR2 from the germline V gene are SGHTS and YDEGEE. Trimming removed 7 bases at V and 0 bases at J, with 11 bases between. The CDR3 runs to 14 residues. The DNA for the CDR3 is TGTGCCAGCTTGCCGGTGCCCTCCTACAATGAGCAGTTCTTC. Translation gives CASLPVPSYNEQFF.

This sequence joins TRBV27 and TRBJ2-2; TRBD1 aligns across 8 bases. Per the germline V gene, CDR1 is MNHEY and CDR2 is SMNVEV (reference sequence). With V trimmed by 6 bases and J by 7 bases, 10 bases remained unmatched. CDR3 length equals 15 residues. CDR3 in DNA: TGTGCCAGCAGCCCAGGACAGGGTAAAGGCGGGGAGCTGTTTTTT. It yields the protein CASSPGQGKGGELFF.

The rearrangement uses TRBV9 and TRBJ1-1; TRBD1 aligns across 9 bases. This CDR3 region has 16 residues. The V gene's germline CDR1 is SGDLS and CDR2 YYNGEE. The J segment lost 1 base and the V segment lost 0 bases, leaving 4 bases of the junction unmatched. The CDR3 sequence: CASSVEPGQGNTEAFF. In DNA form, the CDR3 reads TGTGCCAGCAGCGTAGAACCGGGACAGGGGAACACTGAAGCTTTCTTT.

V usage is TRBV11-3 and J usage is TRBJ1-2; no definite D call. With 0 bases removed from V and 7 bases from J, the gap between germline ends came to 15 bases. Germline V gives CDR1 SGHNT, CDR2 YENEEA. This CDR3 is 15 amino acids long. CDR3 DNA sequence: TGTGCCAGCAGCTTAGACAACGTCTTAGGCGGTGGCTACACCTTC. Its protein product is CASSLDNVLGGGYTF.

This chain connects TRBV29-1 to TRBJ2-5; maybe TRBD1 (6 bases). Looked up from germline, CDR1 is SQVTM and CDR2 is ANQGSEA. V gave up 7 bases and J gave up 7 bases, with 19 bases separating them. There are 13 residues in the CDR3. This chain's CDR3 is CSARGSDWGTQYF. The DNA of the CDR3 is TGCAGCGCGAGGGGGTCTGATTGGGGGACCCAGTACTTC.

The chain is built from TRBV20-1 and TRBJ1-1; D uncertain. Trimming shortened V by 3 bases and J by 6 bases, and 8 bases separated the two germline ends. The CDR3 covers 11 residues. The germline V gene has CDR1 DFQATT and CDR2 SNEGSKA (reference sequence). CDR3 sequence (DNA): TGCAGTGCTAGGGACTATCCTGAAGCTTTCTTT. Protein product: CSARDYPEAFF.

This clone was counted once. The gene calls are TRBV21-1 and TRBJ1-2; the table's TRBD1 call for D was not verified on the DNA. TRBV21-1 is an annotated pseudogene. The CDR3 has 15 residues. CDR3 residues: CASANPIQGDYGYTF. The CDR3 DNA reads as TGTGCCAGTGCGAACCCGATACAGGGAGACTATGGCTACACCTTC.

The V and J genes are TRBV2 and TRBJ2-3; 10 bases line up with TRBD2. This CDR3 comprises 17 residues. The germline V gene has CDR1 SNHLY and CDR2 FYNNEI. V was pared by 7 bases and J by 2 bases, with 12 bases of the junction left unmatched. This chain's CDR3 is CASIKSPGLADTDTQYF. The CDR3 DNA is TGTGCCAGCATCAAAAGCCCCGGACTAGCGGACACAGATACGCAGTATTTT.

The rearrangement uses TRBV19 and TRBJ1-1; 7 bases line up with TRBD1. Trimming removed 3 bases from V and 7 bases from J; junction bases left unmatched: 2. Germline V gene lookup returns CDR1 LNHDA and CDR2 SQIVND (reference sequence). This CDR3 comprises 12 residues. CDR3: CASSIYRGEAFF. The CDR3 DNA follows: TGTGCCAGTAGTATCTACAGGGGTGAAGCTTTCTTT.

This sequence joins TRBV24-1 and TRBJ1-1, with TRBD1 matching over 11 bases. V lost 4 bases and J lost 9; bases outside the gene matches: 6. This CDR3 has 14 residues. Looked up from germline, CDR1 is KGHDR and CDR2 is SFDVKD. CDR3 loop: CATSDPGQGAKAFF. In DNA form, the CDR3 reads TGTGCCACCAGTGACCCCGGACAGGGGGCCAAAGCTTTCTTT.